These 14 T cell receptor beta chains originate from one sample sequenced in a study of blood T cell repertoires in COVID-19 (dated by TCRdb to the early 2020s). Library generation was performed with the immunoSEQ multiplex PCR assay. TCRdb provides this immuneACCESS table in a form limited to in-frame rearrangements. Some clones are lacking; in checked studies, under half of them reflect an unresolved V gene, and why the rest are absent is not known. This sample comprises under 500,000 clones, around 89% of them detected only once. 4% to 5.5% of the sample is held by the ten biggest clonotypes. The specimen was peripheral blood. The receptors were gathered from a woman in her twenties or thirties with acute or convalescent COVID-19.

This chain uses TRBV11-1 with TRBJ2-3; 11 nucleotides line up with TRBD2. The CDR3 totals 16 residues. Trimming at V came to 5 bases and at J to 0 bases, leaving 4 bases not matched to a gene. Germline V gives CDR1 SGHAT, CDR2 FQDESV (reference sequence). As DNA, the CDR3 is TGTGCCAGCAGCCGCAGACTAGCGGGAAGCACAGATACGCAGTATTTT. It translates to CASSRRLAGSTDTQYF. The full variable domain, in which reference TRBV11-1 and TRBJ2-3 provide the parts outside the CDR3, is EAEVAQSPRYKITEKSQAVAFWCDPISGHATLYWYRQILGQGPELLVQFQDESVVDDSQLPKDRFSAERLKGVDSTLKIQPAELGDSAMYLCASSRRLAGSTDTQYFGPGTRLTVL.

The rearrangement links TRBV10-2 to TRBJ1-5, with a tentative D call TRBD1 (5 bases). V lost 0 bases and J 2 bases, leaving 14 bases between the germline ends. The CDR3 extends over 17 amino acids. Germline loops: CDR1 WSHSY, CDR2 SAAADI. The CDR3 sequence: CASSESLQGRRNQPQHF. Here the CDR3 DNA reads TGCGCCAGCAGTGAGTCTTTGCAGGGTCGGCGCAATCAGCCCCAGCATTTT.

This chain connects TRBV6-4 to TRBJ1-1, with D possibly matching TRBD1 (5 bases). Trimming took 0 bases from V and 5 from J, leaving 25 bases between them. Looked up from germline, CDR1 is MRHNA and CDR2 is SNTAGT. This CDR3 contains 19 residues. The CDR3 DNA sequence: TGTGCCAGCAGTGACTCGATTCCGGGCAGCATCCTTCGGGGGACTGAAGCTTTCTTT. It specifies CASSDSIPGSILRGTEAFF.

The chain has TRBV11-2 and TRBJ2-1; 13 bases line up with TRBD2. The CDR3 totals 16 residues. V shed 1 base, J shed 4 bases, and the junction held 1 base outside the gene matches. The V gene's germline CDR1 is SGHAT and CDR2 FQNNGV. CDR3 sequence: CASSLGLAGGYNEQFF. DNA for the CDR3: TGTGCCAGCAGCTTAGGACTAGCGGGGGGTTACAATGAGCAGTTCTTC.

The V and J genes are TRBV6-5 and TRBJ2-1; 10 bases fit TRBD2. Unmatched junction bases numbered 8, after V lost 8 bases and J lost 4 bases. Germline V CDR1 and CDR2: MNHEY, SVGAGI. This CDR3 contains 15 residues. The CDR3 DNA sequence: TGTGCCAGCCGCAAGCGGGGGGGCGCGTACAATGAGCAGTTCTTC. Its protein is CASRKRGGAYNEQFF.

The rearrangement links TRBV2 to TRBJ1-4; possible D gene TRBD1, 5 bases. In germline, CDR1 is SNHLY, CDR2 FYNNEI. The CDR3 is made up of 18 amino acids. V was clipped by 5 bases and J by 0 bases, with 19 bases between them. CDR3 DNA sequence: TGTGCCAGCAGTCCGCCCTCGCAGGGTGGTACAACTAATGAAAAACTGTTTTTT. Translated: CASSPPSQGGTTNEKLFF.

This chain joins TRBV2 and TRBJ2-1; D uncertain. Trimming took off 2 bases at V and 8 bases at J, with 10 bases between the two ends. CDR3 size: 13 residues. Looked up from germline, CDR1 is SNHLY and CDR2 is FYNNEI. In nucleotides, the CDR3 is TGTGCCAGCAGTGAAAGAGCCCGGTATGAGCAGTTCTTC. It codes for CASSERARYEQFF.

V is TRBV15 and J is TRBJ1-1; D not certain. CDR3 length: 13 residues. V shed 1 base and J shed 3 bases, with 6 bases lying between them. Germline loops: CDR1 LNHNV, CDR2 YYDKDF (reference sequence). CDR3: CATSRGADTEAFF. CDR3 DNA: TGTGCCACCAGCAGAGGGGCAGACACTGAAGCTTTCTTT. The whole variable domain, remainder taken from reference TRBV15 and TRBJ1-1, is DAMVIQNPRYQVTQFGKPVTLSCSQTLNHNVMYWYQQKSSQAPKLLFHYYDKDFNNEADTPDNFQSRRPNTSFCFLDIRSPGLGDTAMYLCATSRGADTEAFFGQGTRLTVV.

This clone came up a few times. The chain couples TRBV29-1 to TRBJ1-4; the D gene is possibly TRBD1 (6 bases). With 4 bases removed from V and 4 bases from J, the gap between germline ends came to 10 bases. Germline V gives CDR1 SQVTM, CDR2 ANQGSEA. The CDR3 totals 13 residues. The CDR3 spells CSVVDSNNEKLFF. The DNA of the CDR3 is TGCAGCGTTGTGGACAGCAATAATGAAAAACTGTTTTTT.

The CDR3 region has the DNA TGTGCCAGCAGGTTGGGGCGACTGAATTCACCCCTCCACTTT. It encodes CASRLGRLNSPLHF. This chain joins TRBV6-5 and TRBJ1-6; tentative D call: TRBD1 (5 bases). This CDR3 has 14 residues. CDR1 MNHEY and CDR2 SVGAGI come from the germline V gene. V lost 6 bases, J lost 7 bases, and 13 bases lay in between.

The CDR3 DNA reads TGTGCCAGCAGCTTGGTGAGCTCCTACGAGCAGTACTTC. This encodes CASSLVSSYEQYF. The V and J genes are TRBV5-5 and TRBJ2-7, with no clear D. CDR3 length: 13 amino acids. Germline V gives CDR1 SGHKS, CDR2 YYEKEE (reference sequence). Trimming stripped 0 bases from V and 0 bases from J, with 4 bases between.

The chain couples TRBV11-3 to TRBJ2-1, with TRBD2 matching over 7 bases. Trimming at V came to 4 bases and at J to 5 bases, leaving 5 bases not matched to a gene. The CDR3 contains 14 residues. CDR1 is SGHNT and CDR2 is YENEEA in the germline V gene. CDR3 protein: CASSSESGDNEQFF. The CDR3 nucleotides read TGTGCCAGCAGCTCAGAGAGCGGGGACAATGAGCAGTTCTTC.

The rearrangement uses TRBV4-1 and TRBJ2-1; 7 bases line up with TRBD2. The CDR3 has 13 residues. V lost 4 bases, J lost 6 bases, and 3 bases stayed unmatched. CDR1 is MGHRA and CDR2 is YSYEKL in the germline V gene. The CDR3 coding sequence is TGCGCCAGCAGCCTACAGCGGGGCAATGAGCAGTTCTTC. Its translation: CASSLQRGNEQFF.

The CDR3 sequence is CASSRSGGRTEAFF. As DNA, the CDR3 is TGTGCCAGCAGTCGGTCAGGGGGCAGGACTGAAGCTTTCTTT. This sequence joins TRBV6-5 and TRBJ1-1; 8 nucleotides line up with TRBD1. The CDR3 totals 14 residues. Looked up from germline, CDR1 is MNHEY and CDR2 is SVGAGI. V gave up 5 bases and J gave up 5 bases; unmatched junction bases: 7.